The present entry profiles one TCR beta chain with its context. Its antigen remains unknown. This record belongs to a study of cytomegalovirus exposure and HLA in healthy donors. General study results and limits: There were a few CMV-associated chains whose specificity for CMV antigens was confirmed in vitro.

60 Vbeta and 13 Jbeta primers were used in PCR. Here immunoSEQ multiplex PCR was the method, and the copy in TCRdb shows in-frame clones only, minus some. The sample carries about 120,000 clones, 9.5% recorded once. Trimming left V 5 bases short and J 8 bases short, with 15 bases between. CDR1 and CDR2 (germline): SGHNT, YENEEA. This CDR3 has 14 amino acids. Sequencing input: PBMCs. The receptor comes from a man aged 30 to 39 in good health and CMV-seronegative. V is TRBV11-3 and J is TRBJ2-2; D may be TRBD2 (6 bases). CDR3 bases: TGTGCCAGCAGCCCCGGGACTTCGGAAGGGGAGCTGTTTTTT. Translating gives CASSPGTSEGELFF.